This T cell receptor (beta chain) was documented in a study of cytomegalovirus exposure and HLA in healthy donors. Study outcomes and limitations: Earlier findings revealed that most TCR beta V segments proved productive either about 90% or about 30% of the time.

On this clone itself: Its target is not known.

Vbeta (60) and Jbeta (13) primers were used in the PCR. Sequenced by immunoSEQ multiplex PCR; TCRdb stores in-frame clones only, minus some. The sample holds more than 150,000 clones, about 82% seen once. Donors counted as nominally healthy when sampled, yet unrecorded immune exposures were likely. The sequence was collected from a woman in her 30s in good health and CMV-seronegative. The source material was PBMCs.

DNA for the CDR3: TGTGCCAGCAGCTTGGTGCCTAGCGGGGGGATAAATACGCAGTATTTT. Translating it yields CASSLVPSGGINTQYF. This rearrangement joins TRBV5-6 to TRBJ2-3; 11 bases are a match to TRBD2. Germline V CDR1 and CDR2: SGHDT, YYEEEE. Trimming removed 0 bases from V and 7 bases from J; junction bases left unmatched: 7. The CDR3 is made up of 16 amino acids. The whole variable domain, remainder taken from reference TRBV5-6 and TRBJ2-3, is DAGVTQSPTHLIKTRGQQVTLRCSPKSGHDTVSWYQQALGQGPQFIFQYYEEEERQRGNFPDRFSGHQFPNYSSELNVNALLLGDSALYLCASSLVPSGGINTQYFGPGTRLTVL.